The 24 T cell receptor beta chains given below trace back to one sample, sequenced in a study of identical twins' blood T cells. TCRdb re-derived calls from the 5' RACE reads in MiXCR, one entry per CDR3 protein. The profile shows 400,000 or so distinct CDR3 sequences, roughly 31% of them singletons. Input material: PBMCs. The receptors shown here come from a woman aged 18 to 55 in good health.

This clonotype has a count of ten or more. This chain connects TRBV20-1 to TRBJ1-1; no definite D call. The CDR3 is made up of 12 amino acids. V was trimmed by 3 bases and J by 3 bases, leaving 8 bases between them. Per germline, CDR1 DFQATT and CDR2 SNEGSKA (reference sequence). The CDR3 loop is CSARHGDTEAFF. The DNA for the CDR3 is TGCAGTGCTAGGCACGGGGACACTGAAGCTTTCTTT.

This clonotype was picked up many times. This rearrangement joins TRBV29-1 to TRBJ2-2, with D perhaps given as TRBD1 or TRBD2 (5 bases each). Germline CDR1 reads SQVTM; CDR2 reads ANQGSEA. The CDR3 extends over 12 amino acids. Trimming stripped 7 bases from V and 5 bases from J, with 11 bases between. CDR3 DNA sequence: TGCAGCGCCCGTTGGGGGACCGGGGAGCTGTTTTTT. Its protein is CSARWGTGELFF.

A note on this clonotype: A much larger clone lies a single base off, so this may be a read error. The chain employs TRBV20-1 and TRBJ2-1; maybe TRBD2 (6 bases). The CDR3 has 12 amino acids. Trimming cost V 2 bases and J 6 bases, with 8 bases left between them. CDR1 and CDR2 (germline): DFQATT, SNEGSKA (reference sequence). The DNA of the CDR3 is TGCAGTGCTAGACGGGGGTTCAATGAGCAGTTCTTC. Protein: CSARRGFNEQFF.

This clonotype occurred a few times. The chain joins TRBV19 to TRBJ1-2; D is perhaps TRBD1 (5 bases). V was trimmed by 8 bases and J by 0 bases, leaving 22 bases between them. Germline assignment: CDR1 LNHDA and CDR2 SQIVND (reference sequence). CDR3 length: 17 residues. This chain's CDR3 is CASWTRHISTSNYGYTF. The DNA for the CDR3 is TGTGCCAGTTGGACACGGCATATCTCGACCTCTAACTATGGCTACACCTTC.

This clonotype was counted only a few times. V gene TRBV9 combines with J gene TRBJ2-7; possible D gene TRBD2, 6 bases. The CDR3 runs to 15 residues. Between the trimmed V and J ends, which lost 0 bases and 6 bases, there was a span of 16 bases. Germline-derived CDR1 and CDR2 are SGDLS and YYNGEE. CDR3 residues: CASSVDGRGLGEQYF. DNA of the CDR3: TGTGCCAGCAGCGTAGACGGTCGGGGACTGGGCGAGCAGTACTTC. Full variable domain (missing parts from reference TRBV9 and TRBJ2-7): DSGVTQTPKHLITATGQRVTLRCSPRSGDLSVYWYQQSLDQGLQFLIQYYNGEERAKGNILERFSAQQFPDLHSELNLSSLELGDSALYFCASSVDGRGLGEQYFGPGTRLTVT.

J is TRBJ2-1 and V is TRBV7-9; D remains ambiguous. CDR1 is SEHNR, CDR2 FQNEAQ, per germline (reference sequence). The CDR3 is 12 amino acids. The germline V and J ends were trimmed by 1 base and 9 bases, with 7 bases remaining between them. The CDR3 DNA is TGTGCCAGCAGCTTAGAGCTAGGTGAGCAGTTCTTC. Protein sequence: CASSLELGEQFF. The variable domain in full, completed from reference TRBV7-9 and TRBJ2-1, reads DTGVSQNPRHKITKRGQNVTFRCDPISEHNRLYWYRQTLGQGPEFLTYFQNEAQLEKSRLLSDRFSAERPKGSFSTLEIQRTEQGDSAMYLCASSLELGEQFFGPGTRLTVL.

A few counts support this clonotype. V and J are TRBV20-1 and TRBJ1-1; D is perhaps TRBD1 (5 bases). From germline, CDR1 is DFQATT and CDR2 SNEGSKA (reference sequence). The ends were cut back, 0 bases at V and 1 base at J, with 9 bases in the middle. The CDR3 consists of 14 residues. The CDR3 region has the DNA TGCAGTGCTAGAGAGGGACCGAAGAACACTGAAGCTTTCTTT. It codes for CSAREGPKNTEAFF.

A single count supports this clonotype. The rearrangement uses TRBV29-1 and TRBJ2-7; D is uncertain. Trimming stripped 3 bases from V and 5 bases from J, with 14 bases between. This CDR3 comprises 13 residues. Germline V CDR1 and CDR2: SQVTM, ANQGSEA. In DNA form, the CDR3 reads TGCAGCGTTGATGGCAGCGTGACCCACGAGCAGTACTTC. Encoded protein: CSVDGSVTHEQYF.

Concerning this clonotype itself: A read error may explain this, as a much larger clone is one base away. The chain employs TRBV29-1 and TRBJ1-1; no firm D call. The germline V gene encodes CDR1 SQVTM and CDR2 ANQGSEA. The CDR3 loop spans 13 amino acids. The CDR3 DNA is TGCAGCGTTGTCAACAGAGGGAACACTGAAGCTGTCTTT. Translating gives CSVVNRGNTEAVF.

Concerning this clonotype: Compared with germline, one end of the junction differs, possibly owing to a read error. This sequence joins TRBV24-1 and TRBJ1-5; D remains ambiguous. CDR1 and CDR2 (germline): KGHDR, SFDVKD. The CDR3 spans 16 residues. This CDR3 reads CATGDSDEGSNQPQHF. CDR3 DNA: TGTGCCACCGGTGATTCCGACGAGGGTAGCAATCAGCCCCAGCATTTT.

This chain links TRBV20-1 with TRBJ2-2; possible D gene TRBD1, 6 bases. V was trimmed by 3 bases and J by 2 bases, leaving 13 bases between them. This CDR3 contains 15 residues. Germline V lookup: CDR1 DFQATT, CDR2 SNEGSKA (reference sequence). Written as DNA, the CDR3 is TGCAGTGCTAGCAAGACAGGAAGAAACACCGGGGAGCTGTTTTTT. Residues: CSASKTGRNTGELFF.

The CDR3 reads CSVERKGYEQYF. CDR3 nucleotides: TGCAGCGTTGAGCGAAAAGGGTACGAGCAGTACTTC. V is TRBV29-1 and J is TRBJ2-7; D uncertain. CDR3 length: 12 amino acids. Germline V gene lookup returns CDR1 SQVTM and CDR2 ANQGSEA. Trimming shortened V by 3 bases and J by 4 bases, and 10 bases separated the two germline ends.

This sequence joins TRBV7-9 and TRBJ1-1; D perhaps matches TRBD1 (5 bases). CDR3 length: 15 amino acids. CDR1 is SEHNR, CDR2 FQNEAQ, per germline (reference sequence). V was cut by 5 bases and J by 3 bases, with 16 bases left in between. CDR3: CASSERRDPDTEAFF. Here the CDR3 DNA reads TGTGCCAGCAGCGAACGCAGGGACCCGGACACTGAAGCTTTCTTT.

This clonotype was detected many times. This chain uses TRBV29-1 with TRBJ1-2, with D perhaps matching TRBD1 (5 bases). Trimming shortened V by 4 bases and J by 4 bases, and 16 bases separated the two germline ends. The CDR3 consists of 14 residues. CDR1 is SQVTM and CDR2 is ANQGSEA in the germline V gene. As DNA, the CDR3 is TGCAGCGTTGTTGTGGGGCAGCCAACCTATGGCTACACCTTC. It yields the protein CSVVVGQPTYGYTF.

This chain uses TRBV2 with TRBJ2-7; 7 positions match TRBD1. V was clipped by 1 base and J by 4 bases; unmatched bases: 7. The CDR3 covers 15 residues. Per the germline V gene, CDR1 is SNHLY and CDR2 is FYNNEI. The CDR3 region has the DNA TGTGCCAGCAGTGAAGGGACAGGTCCTTCTTACGAGCAGTACTTC. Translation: CASSEGTGPSYEQYF.

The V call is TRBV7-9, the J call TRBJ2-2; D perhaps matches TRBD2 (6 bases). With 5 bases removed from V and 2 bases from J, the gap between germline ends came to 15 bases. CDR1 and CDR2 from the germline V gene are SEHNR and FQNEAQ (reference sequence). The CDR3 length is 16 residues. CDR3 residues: CASSPSSGLNTGELFF. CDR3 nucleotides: TGTGCCAGCAGCCCCAGTAGCGGCCTTAACACCGGGGAGCTGTTTTTT.

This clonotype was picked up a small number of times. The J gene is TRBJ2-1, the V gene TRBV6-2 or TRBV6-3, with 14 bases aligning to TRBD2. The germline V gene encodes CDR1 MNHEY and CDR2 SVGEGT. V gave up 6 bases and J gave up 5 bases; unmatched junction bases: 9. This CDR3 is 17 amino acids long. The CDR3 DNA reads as TGTGCCAGCAGGCCGACTAGCGGGAGGGCCGGGGACAATGAGCAGTTCTTC. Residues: CASRPTSGRAGDNEQFF.

In nucleotides, the CDR3 is TGTGCCAGCAGTGACCTAGCGGGCGGATACACCGGGGAGCTGTTTTTT. This codes for CASSDLAGGYTGELFF. J is TRBJ2-2 and V is TRBV3-1, with 8 bases matching TRBD2. There are 16 residues in the CDR3. CDR1 is LGHDT, CDR2 YNNKEL, per germline (reference sequence). V was clipped by 6 bases and J by 3 bases; unmatched bases: 9.

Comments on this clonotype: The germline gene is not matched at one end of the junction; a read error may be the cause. The CDR3 region has the DNA TGTGCTAGCAGCTTCAATCCGAACACCGGGGAGCTGTTTTTT. It is translated as CASSFNPNTGELFF. The chain combines TRBV7-7 with TRBJ2-2; D is uncertain. Germline lookup yields CDR1 SSHAT and CDR2 FNYEAQ (reference sequence). This CDR3 is 14 amino acids long. Looking up the rest from reference TRBV7-7 and TRBJ2-2 gives the full variable domain: GAGVSQSPRYKVTKRGQDVTLRCDPISSHATLYWYQQALGQGPEFLTYFNYEAQPDKSGLPSDRFSAERPEGSISTLTIQRTEQRDSAMYRCASSFNPNTGELFFGEGSRLTVL.

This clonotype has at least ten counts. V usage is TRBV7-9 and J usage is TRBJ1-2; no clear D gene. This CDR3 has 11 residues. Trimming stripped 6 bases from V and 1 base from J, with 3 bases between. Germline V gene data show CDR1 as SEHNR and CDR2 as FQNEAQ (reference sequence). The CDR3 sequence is CASSFNYGYTF. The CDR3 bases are TGTGCCAGCAGTTTTAACTATGGCTACACCTTC.

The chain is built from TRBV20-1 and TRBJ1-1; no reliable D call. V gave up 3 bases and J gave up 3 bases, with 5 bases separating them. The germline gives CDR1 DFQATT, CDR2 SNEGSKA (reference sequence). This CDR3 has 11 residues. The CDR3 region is CSASAHTEAFF. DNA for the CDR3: TGCAGTGCTAGCGCGCACACTGAAGCTTTCTTT.

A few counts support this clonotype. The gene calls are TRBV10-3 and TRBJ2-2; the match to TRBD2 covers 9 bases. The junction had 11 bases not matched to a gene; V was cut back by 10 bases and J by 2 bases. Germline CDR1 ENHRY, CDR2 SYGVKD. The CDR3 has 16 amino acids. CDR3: CASLFSGGPNTGELFF. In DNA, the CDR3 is TGTGCCAGCCTCTTTAGCGGGGGACCCAACACCGGGGAGCTGTTTTTT.

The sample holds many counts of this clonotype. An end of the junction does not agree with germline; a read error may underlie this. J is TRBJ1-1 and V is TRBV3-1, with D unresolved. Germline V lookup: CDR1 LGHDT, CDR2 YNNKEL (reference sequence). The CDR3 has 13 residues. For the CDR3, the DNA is TGTGCCAGCAGCCAAGATCGGAGAGGGAGGGTCGGCTTT. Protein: CASSQDRRGRVGF.

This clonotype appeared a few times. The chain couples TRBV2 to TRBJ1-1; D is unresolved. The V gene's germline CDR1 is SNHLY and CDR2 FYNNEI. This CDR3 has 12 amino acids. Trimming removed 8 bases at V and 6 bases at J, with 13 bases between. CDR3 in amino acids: CASVVLRAEAFF. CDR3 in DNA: TGTGCCAGCGTGGTCCTTCGGGCTGAAGCTTTCTTT.